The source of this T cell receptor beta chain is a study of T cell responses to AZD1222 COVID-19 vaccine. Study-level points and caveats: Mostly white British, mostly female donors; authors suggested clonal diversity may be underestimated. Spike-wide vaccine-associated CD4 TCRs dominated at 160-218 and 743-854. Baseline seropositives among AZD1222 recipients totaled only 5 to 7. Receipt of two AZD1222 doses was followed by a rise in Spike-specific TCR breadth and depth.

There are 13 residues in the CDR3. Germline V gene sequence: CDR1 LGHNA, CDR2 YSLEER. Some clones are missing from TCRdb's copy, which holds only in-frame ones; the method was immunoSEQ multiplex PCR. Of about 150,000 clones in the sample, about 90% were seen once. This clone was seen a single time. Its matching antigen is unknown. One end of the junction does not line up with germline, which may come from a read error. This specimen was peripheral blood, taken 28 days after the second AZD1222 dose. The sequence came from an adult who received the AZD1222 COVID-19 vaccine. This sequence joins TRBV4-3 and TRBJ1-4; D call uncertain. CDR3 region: CASSQDLFGRRLF. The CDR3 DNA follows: TGCGCCAGCAGCCAAGATTTATTCGGGAGAAGGCTTTTT.